This T cell receptor beta chain appears in the sequencing data of a study of T cells in women clearing cervical HPV infection. Study information: Donors had HPV16-related CIN3 or worse; 2 had invasive cancer. General study points: Cases carried less TRBV6-7 than controls: around 0.11% versus 0.15%.

Produced via immunoSEQ multiplex PCR; TCRdb's table is partial and in-frame only. Recorded here are about 48,000 clones; the top ten clones represent around 1.6%. The J segment lost 1 base and the V segment lost 6 bases, leaving 8 bases of the junction unmatched. The CDR3 consists of 15 residues. CDR1 is MNHEY and CDR2 is SVGEGT in the germline V gene. Notes on this clone: What it binds is not known. The CDR3 extends 3 residues past the end of the read, so its final part is completed from the germline J gene.

The TCR originated in a woman between 18 and 70 years old with a cervical HPV16 infection that either progressed to CIN3+ or cleared (not recorded which). The sequencing sample was made of blood buffy coat. This chain uses TRBV6-2 or TRBV6-3 with TRBJ1-1, with 7 bases fitting TRBD1. Incomplete CDR3 DNA: TGTGCCAGCAGAGGGACAGTTCAGGAGAACACTGAA. Amino acid sequence: CASRGTVQENTE. The full CDR3 reads CASRGTVQENTEAFF.